The source of this T cell receptor beta chain is a study of blood T cell repertoires in COVID-19. Overall study context: Acute and convalescent COVID-19 samples came from the United States, Italy and Spain. Sample material is recorded as cDNA or gDNA derived from T cells, B-cell-depleted T cells, or PBMCs.

Original processing notes: The assay estimated nucleated cells by amplifying reference gene primers. Using immunoSEQ multiplex PCR, the repertoire was profiled, and TCRdb retains in-frame clones only, with some absent. The V and J calls and clone size come from that table; D and trimming were worked out from the DNA. The table has around 300,000 clones, around 90% seen once. Germline V gene sequence: CDR1 MGHRA, CDR2 YSYEKL. V lost 4 bases, J lost 0 bases, and 9 bases lay in between. The CDR3 length is 14 residues. The TCR comes from a man aged 18 to 29 with active or convalescent COVID-19. Sequenced material: peripheral blood. The V and J genes are TRBV4-1 and TRBJ1-1; the D gene is possibly TRBD1 (6 bases). The CDR3 DNA follows: TGCGCCAGCAGCCGTACAGGGATGAACACTGAAGCTTTCTTT. It specifies CASSRTGMNTEAFF.